The clone carrying this T cell receptor beta chain was detected a few times. Study processing details: Estimates of nucleated cell counts were drawn from the amplification of reference gene primers. Profiling relied on immunoSEQ multiplex PCR, and the TCRdb table lists in-frame clones only, not all of them. That table furnishes V, J and clone size, whereas the DNA furnished D and trimming. The sample shows more than 300,000 clones, around 89% of them seen only once. This specimen comes from a study of blood T cell repertoires in COVID-19. Looking at the study overall: Material from acute and convalescent COVID-19 was sourced from the United States, Italy and Spain. PBMCs, B-cell-depleted T cells, or T cells were the source of the cDNA or gDNA that made up the material.

Trimming at V came to 5 bases and at J to 5 bases, leaving 7 bases not matched to a gene. The CDR3 sequence is 14 residues long. CDR1 is MNHEY and CDR2 is SMNVEV in the germline V gene (reference sequence). The Seattle patients, enrolled during active infection, were followed longitudinally. Sequencing was performed on peripheral blood. The sequence derives from a woman between 25 and 40 years old with COVID-19, enrolled during active disease. This rearrangement joins TRBV27 to TRBJ1-1; 8 bases fit TRBD1. CDR3 sequence reads: CASSPRTGRTEAFF. In DNA, the CDR3 is TGTGCCAGCAGTCCACGGACAGGGCGGACTGAAGCTTTCTTT.